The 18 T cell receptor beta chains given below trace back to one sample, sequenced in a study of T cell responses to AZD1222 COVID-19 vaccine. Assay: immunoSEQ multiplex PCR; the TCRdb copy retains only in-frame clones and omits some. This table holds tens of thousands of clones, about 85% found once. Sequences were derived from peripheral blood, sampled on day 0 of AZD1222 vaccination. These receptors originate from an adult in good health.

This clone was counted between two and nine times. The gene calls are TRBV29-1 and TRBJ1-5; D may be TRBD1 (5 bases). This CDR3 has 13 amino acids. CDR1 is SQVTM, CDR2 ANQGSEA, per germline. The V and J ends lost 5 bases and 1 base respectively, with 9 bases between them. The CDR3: CSVRGESNQPQHF. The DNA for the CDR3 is TGCAGCGTTCGGGGGGAAAGCAATCAGCCCCAGCATTTT.

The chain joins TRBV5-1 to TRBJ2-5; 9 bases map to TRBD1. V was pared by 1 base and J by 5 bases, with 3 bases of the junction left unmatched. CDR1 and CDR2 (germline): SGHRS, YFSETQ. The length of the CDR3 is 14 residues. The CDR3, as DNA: TGCGCCAGCAGCTTGACAGGGGGCGGGGAGACCCAGTACTTC. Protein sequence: CASSLTGGGETQYF.

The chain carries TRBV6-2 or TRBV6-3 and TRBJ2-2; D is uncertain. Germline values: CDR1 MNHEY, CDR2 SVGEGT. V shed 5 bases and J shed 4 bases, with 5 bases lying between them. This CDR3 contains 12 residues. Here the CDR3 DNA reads TGTGCCAGCAGTCAATTCACCGGGGAGCTGTTTTTT. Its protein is CASSQFTGELFF.

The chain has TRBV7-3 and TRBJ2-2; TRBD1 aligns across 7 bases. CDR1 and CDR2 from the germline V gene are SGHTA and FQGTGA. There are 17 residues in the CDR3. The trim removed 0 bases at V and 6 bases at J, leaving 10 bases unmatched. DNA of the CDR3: TGTGCCAGCAGCTTAACAGGGGTCAGGGGGAGAGCCGGGGAGCTGTTTTTT. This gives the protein CASSLTGVRGRAGELFF.

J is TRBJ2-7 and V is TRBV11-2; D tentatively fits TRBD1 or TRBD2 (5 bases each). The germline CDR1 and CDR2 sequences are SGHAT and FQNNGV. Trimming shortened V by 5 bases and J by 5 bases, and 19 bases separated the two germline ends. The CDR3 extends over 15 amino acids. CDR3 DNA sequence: TGTGCCAGCAGCCCGACCCTGCAGGGAGCCCACGAGCAGTACTTC. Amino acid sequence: CASSPTLQGAHEQYF.

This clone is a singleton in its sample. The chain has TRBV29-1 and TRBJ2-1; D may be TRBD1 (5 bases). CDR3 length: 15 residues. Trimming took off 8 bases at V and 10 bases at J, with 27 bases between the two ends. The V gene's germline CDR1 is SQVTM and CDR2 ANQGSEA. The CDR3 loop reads CSFGFNTVPGREQFF. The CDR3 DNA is TGCAGCTTTGGGTTTAATACAGTCCCAGGGCGCGAGCAGTTCTTC.

The CDR3 nucleotides read TGCGCCAGCAGTAAGCTAGCGGCCACAGATACGCAGTATTTT. This codes for CASSKLAATDTQYF. The chain employs TRBV10-1 and TRBJ2-3; 7 bases map to TRBD2. In germline, CDR1 is WNHNN, CDR2 SYGVQD (reference sequence). Trimming at V came to 5 bases and at J to 2 bases, leaving 4 bases not matched to a gene. This CDR3 contains 14 residues.

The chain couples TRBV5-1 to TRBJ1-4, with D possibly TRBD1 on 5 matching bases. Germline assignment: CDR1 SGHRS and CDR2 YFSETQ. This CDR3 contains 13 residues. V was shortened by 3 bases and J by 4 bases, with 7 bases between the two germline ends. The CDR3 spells CASSSQVNEKLFF. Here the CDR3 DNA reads TGCGCCAGCAGCTCACAGGTTAATGAAAAACTGTTTTTT.

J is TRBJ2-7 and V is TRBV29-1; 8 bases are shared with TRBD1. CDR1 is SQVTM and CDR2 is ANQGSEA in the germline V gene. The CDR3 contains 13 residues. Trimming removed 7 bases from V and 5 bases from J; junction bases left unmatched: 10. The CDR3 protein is CSAGQGSSDEQYF. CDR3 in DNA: TGCAGCGCAGGACAGGGAAGTTCAGACGAGCAGTACTTC.

CDR3 DNA sequence: TGTGCCAGCAGCTTGGCCCTTGGCTACGAGCAGTACTTC. Its translation: CASSLALGYEQYF. The chain uses TRBV5-6 and TRBJ2-7, with D unclear. V was pared by 0 bases and J by 3 bases, with 7 bases between. CDR3 length: 13 residues. Germline CDR1 and CDR2: SGHDT and YYEEEE.

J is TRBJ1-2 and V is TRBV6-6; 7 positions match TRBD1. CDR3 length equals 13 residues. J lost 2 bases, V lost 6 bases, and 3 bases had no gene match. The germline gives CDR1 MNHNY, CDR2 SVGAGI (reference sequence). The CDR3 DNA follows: TGTGCCAGCAGCACAGGGGAGAACTATGGCTACACCTTC. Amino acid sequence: CASSTGENYGYTF.

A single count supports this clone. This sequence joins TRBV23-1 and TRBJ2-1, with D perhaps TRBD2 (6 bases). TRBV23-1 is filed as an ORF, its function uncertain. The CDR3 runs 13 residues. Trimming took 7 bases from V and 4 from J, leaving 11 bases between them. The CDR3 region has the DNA TGCGCCAGCACGGAGGGCCAGTACAATGAGCAGTTCTTC. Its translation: CASTEGQYNEQFF.

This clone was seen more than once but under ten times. The CDR3 reads CASSSNQRTDTQYF. DNA for the CDR3: TGTGCCAGCAGCTCCAACCAAAGAACAGATACGCAGTATTTT. The rearrangement links TRBV5-8 to TRBJ2-3; D is ambiguous. CDR1 SGHTS and CDR2 YDEGEE come from the germline V gene. The V and J ends lost 3 bases and 3 bases respectively, with 11 bases between them. CDR3 size: 14 residues.

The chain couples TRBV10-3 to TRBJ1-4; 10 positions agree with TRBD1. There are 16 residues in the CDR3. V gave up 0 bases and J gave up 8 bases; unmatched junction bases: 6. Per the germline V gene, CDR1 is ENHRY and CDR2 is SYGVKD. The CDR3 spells CAISESSGTGAEKLFF. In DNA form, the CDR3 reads TGTGCCATCAGTGAGTCCTCCGGGACAGGGGCCGAAAAACTGTTTTTT.

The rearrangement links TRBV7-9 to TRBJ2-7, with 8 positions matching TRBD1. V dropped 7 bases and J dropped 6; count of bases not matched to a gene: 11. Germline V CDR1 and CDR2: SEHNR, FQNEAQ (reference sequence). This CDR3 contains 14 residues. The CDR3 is CASTREDRAFEQYF. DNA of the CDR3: TGTGCCAGCACCCGCGAGGACAGGGCCTTCGAGCAGTACTTC.

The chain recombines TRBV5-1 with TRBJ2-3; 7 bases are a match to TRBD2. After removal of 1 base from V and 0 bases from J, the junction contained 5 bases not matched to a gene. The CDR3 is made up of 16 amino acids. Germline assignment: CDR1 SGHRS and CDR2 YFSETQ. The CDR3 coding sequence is TGCGCCAGCAGCTTGTCGGGGGGACTAAGCACAGATACGCAGTATTTT. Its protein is CASSLSGGLSTDTQYF.

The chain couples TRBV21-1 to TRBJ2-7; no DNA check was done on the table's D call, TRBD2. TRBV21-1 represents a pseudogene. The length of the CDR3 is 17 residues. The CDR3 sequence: CASSKGGRGAPPEEQYF. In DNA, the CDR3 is TGTGCCAGCAGCAAAGGAGGGCGGGGGGCCCCCCCGGAGGAGCAGTACTTC.

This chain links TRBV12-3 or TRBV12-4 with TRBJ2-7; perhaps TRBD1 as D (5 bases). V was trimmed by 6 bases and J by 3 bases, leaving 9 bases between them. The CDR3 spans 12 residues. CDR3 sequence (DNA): TGTGCCAGCAGCTTGGACATCTACGAGCAGTACTTC. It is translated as CASSLDIYEQYF.